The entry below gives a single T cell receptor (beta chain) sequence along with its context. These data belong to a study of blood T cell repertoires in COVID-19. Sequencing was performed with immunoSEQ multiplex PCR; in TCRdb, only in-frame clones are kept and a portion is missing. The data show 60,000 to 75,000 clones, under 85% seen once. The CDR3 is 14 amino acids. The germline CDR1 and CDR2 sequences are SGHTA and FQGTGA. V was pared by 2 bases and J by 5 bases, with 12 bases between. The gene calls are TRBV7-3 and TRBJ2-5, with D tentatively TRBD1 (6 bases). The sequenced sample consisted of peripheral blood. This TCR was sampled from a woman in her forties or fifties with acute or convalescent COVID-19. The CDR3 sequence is CASSLAGGGETQYF. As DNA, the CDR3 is TGTGCCAGCAGCTTAGCTGGGGGCGGGGAGACCCAGTACTTC.